These 7 T cell receptor beta chains share one sample of origin, sequenced in a study of T cell clonotyping in hematopoietic cell transplantation. Generated by immunoSEQ multiplex PCR, the TCRdb table keeps only in-frame clones and is missing some. The top ten clones hold under 10% of a sample with approximately 20,000 clones, more than 75% of them seen once. Time point given: recipient sample about 28 days before transplant, after cytoreduction. The sequencing here drew on peripheral blood mononuclear cells, taken before stem cell transplant. The receptors derive from a man aged 45-65 years with acute myeloid leukemia. Some clones in this sample may be carry-over from other donors' samples.

This chain joins TRBV19 and TRBJ2-3, with D uncertain. Trimming shortened V by 2 bases and J by 11 bases, and 11 bases separated the two germline ends. CDR1 and CDR2 from the germline V gene are LNHDA and SQIVND (reference sequence). This CDR3 is 12 amino acids long. CDR3 amino acids: CASSILNGLQYF. Here the CDR3 DNA reads TGTGCCAGTAGTATACTAAACGGATTGCAGTATTTT.

Here the CDR3 reads CASSFRGPNTEAFF. DNA of the CDR3: TGTGCCAGCAGCTTCAGGGGGCCGAACACTGAAGCTTTCTTT. V usage is TRBV5-6 and J usage is TRBJ1-1, with TRBD1 matching 8 bases. Trimming at V came to 2 bases and at J to 1 base, leaving 1 base not matched to a gene. CDR1 SGHDT and CDR2 YYEEEE come from the germline V gene. The CDR3 is 14 amino acids.

For the CDR3, the DNA is TGCAGCGTTGTACACGGGGGGGGCGATGAGCAGTTCTTC. As protein: CSVVHGGGDEQFF. The rearrangement uses TRBV29-1 and TRBJ2-1, with 8 bases identical to TRBD2. The CDR3 covers 13 residues. The V gene end was trimmed by 4 bases and the J gene end by 8 bases; junction bases not matched to a gene: 7. Germline V gene data show CDR1 as SQVTM and CDR2 as ANQGSEA.

This clone has only a few counts. The chain couples TRBV7-2 to TRBJ2-3; TRBD2 matches 7 bases. V lost 8 bases and J lost 5; bases outside the gene matches: 13. This CDR3 has 15 residues. Germline loops: CDR1 SGHTA, CDR2 FQGNSA. CDR3 region: CASGDSGSAVDTQYF. The DNA of the CDR3 is TGTGCCAGCGGGGATAGCGGGTCCGCGGTAGATACGCAGTATTTT.

This clone was recorded only once. The chain couples TRBV6-1 to TRBJ2-7; D might be TRBD1 (6 bases). Germline lookup yields CDR1 MNHNS and CDR2 SASEGT. Trimming removed 7 bases from V and 4 bases from J, with 17 bases in between. This CDR3 has 14 amino acids. The CDR3 nucleotides are TGTGCCAGCACCCTGGTCGGACAGCGATACGAGCAGTACTTC. Amino acids: CASTLVGQRYEQYF.

The chain has TRBV5-5 and TRBJ1-5, with TRBD1 identical over 8 bases. The CDR3 runs to 15 residues. Germline-derived CDR1 and CDR2 are SGHKS and YYEKEE (reference sequence). V shed 1 base, J shed 4 bases, and the junction held 4 bases outside the gene matches. The chain's CDR3 is CASSLSGQENQPQHF. As DNA, the CDR3 is TGTGCCAGCAGCTTGTCGGGACAGGAAAATCAGCCCCAGCATTTT.

V gene TRBV7-2 combines with J gene TRBJ2-7; D unresolved. The CDR3 runs 12 residues. The V end lost 1 base, the J end lost 3 bases, and 4 bases lay between the germline ends. The germline CDR1 and CDR2 sequences are SGHTA and FQGNSA. CDR3 sequence: CASSLDLYEQYF. The CDR3 coding sequence is TGTGCCAGCAGCTTAGATCTCTACGAGCAGTACTTC.